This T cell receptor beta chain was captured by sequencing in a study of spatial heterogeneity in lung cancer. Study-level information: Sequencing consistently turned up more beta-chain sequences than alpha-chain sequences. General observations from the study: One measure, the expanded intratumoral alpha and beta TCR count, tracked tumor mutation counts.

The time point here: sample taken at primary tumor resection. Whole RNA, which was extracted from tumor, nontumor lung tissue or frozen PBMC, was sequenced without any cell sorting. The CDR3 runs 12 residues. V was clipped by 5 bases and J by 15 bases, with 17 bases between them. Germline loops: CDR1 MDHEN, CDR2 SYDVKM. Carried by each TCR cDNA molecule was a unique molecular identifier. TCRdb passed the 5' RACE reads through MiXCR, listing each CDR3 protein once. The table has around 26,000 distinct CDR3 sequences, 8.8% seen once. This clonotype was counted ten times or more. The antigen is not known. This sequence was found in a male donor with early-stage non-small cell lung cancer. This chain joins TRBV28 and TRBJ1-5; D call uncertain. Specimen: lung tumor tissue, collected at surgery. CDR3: CASSIFRRASHF. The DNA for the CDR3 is TGTGCCAGCAGTATTTTCAGGAGGGCCTCGCATTTT.